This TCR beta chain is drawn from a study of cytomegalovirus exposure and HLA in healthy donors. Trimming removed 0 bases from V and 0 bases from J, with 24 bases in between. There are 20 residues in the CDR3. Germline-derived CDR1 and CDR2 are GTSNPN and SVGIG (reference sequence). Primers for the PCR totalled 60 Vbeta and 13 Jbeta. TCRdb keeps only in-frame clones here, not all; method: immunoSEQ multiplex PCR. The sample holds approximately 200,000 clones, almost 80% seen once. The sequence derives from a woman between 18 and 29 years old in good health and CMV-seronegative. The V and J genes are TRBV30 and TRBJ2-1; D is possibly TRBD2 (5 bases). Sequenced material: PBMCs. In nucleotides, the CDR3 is TGTGCCTGGAGTGTATATGGTGGGAGTTACGAAAAAAGCTCCTACAATGAGCAGTTCTTC. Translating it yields CAWSVYGGSYEKSSYNEQFF.